A single sample is the source of the 10 T cell receptor beta chains below, sequenced in a study of control samples from healthy donors and cancer patients. Some clones are missing from TCRdb's copy, which holds only in-frame ones; the method was immunoSEQ multiplex PCR. This sample has under 60,000 clones, with 94% found just once. The sequencing input was blood. The receptors were sampled from a man aged 25-45 years in good health.

This rearrangement joins TRBV3-1 (or the pseudogene TRBV3-2) to TRBJ2-7, with 7 nucleotides matching TRBD1. This CDR3 is built from 14 residues. CDR1 LGHDT and CDR2 YNNKEL come from the germline V gene (reference sequence). Trimming at V came to 1 base and at J to 4 bases, leaving 4 bases not matched to a gene. The CDR3 loop is CASSQGGRGYEQYF. For the CDR3, the DNA is TGTGCCAGCAGCCAAGGAGGCAGGGGGTACGAGCAGTACTTC.

This clone was counted a single time. This chain uses TRBV3-1 (or the pseudogene TRBV3-2) with TRBJ2-2; 9 nucleotides match TRBD2. V lost 4 bases and J lost 4; bases outside the gene matches: 7. Looked up from germline, CDR1 is LGHDT and CDR2 is YNNKEL (reference sequence). The length of the CDR3 is 16 residues. The CDR3 sequence is CASSPAAGGLTGELFF. As DNA, the CDR3 is TGTGCCAGCAGCCCCGCGGCGGGAGGGCTCACCGGGGAGCTGTTTTTT.

The chain joins TRBV7-2 to TRBJ1-4; TRBD1 matches 7 bases. The V segment lost 6 bases and the J segment 7 bases; nucleotides outside the gene matches: 11. The CDR3 is 15 residues long. Germline CDR1 is SGHTA and CDR2 is FQGNSA. The CDR3 spells CASRIEGGAGEKLFF. The CDR3, as DNA: TGTGCCAGCAGAATAGAAGGGGGCGCGGGTGAAAAACTGTTTTTT.

This sequence joins TRBV27 and TRBJ2-1; D might be TRBD1 or TRBD2, each matching 7 bases. Trimming took 1 base from V and 7 from J, leaving 20 bases between them. In germline, CDR1 is MNHEY, CDR2 SMNVEV (reference sequence). This CDR3 is 17 amino acids long. CDR3 bases: TGTGCCAGCAGTTTATTAGGGGGCGGGACTACGGGGAATGAGCAGTTCTTC. Translated, it gives CASSLLGGGTTGNEQFF.

The chain joins TRBV5-4 to TRBJ2-1, with 11 bases fitting TRBD1. J was trimmed by 4 bases and V by 3 bases; bases with no gene match: 3. The CDR3 is 15 amino acids. Germline V gene data show CDR1 as SGHNT and CDR2 as YYREEE (reference sequence). CDR3 nucleotide sequence: TGTGCCAGCAGCTGGACAGGGGGCCTGTACAATGAGCAGTTCTTC. It codes for CASSWTGGLYNEQFF. Combining the CDR3 with reference TRBV5-4 and TRBJ2-1 gives the whole variable domain ETGVTQSPTHLIKTRGQQVTLRCSSQSGHNTVSWYQQALGQGPQFIFQYYREEENGRGNFPPRFSGLQFPNYSSELNVNALELDDSALYLCASSWTGGLYNEQFFGPGTRLTVL.

This clone rates as medium-sized. This rearrangement joins TRBV24-1 to TRBJ2-3; D perhaps matches TRBD1 (5 bases). This CDR3 comprises 15 residues. Trimming removed 0 bases at V and 2 bases at J, with 8 bases between. From germline, CDR1 is KGHDR and CDR2 SFDVKD. CDR3 bases: TGTGCCACCAGTGATTTGGACAGCCACACAGATACGCAGTATTTT. It yields the protein CATSDLDSHTDTQYF.

CDR3 bases: TGCGCCAGCAGCCTAAAAGGAGGCGGCTATGGCTACACCTTC. As protein: CASSLKGGGYGYTF. V usage is TRBV5-1 and J usage is TRBJ1-2; no reliable D call. V lost 4 bases and J lost 4, with 14 bases in between. Germline CDR1 reads SGHRS; CDR2 reads YFSETQ. There are 14 residues in the CDR3.

J is TRBJ2-3 and V is TRBV7-8; TRBD2 matches 12 bases. Per germline, CDR1 SGHVS and CDR2 FQNEAQ. V gave up 2 bases and J gave up 6 bases; unmatched junction bases: 15. The length of the CDR3 is 19 residues. CDR3: CASSLRVTSGGLSADTQYF. In nucleotides, the CDR3 is TGTGCCAGCAGCTTAAGAGTGACTAGCGGGGGCCTCTCCGCGGATACGCAGTATTTT.

The chain has TRBV30 and TRBJ2-3; no reliable D call. V lost 3 bases, J lost 1 base, and 8 bases lay in between. CDR3 size: 13 residues. The germline gives CDR1 GTSNPN, CDR2 SVGIG (reference sequence). The DNA of the CDR3 is TGTGCCTGGAGGCTGGCGGGCACAGATACGCAGTATTTT. Protein: CAWRLAGTDTQYF.

In this sample, this clone turned up once. The chain has TRBV5-1 and TRBJ1-1; perhaps TRBD1 as D (6 bases). The germline V gene has CDR1 SGHRS and CDR2 YFSETQ. Trimming left V 6 bases short and J 3 bases short, with 15 bases between. This CDR3 region has 14 residues. Written as DNA, the CDR3 is TGCGCCAGCAAATCCCAGGGGACGGACACTGAAGCTTTCTTT. Residues: CASKSQGTDTEAFF.